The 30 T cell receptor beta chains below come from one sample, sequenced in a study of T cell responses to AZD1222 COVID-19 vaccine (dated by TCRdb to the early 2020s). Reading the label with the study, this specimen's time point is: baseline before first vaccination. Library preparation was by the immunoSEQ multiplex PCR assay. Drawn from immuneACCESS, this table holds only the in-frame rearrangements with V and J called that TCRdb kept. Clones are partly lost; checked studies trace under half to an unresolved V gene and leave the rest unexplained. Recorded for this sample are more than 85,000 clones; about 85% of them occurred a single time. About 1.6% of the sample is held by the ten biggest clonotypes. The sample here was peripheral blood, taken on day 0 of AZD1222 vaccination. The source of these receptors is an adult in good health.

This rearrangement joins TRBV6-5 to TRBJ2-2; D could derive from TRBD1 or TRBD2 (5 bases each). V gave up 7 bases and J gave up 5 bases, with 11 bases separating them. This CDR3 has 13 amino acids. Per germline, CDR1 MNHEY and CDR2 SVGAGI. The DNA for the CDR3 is TGTGCCAGCACCCGGGACGAAACCGGGGAGCTGTTTTTT. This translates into CASTRDETGELFF.

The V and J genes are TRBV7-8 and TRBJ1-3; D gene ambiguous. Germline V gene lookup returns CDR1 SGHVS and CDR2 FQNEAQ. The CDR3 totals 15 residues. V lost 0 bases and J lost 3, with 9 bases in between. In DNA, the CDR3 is TGTGCCAGCAGCTTAGCGCCGGGGTATGGAAACACCATATATTTT. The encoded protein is CASSLAPGYGNTIYF.

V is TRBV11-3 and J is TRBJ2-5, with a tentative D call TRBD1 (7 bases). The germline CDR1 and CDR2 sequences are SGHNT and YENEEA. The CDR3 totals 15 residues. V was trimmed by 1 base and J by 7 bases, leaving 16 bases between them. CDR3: CASSLGGDPGGTQYF. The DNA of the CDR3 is TGTGCCAGCAGCTTAGGGGGGGACCCAGGGGGGACCCAGTACTTC.

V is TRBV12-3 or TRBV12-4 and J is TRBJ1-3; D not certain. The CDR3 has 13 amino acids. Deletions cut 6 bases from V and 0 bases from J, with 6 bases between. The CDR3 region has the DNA TGTGCCAGCAGCTTTAACTCTGGAAACACCATATATTTT. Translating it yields CASSFNSGNTIYF.

This CDR3 reads CASSLGMGETQYF. The CDR3 coding sequence is TGCGCCAGCAGCTTGGGAATGGGGGAGACCCAGTACTTC. The chain carries TRBV5-1 and TRBJ2-5; D unresolved. The V and J ends lost 0 bases and 5 bases respectively, with 8 bases between them. Germline V CDR1 and CDR2: SGHRS, YFSETQ. The CDR3 covers 13 residues.

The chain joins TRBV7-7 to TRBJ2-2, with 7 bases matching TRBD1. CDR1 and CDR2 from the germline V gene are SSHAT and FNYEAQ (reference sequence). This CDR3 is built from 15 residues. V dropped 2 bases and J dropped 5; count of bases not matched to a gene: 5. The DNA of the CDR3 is TGTGCCAGCAGCTTATGGGGACAGCCAACCGGGGAGCTGTTTTTT. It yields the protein CASSLWGQPTGELFF.

CDR3 region: CASSLEAGGKIYGYTF. For the CDR3, the DNA is TGTGCCAGCAGCTTGGAGGCAGGGGGAAAGATCTATGGCTACACCTTC. The J gene is TRBJ1-2, the V gene TRBV5-5, with 7 bases lining up with TRBD1. In germline, CDR1 is SGHKS, CDR2 YYEKEE (reference sequence). The CDR3 runs to 16 residues. V shed 0 bases, J shed 4 bases, and the junction held 9 bases outside the gene matches. The full variable domain, with the rest looked up from reference TRBV5-5 and TRBJ1-2, is DAGVTQSPTHLIKTRGQQVTLRCSPISGHKSVSWYQQVLGQGPQFIFQYYEKEERGRGNFPDRFSARQFPNYSSELNVNALLLGDSALYLCASSLEAGGKIYGYTFGSGTRLTVV.

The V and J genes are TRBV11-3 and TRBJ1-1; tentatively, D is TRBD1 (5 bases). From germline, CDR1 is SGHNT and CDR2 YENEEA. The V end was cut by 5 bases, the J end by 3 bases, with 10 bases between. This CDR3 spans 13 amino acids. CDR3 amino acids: CASSGQGYTEAFF. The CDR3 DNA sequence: TGTGCCAGCAGCGGCCAGGGTTACACTGAAGCTTTCTTT.

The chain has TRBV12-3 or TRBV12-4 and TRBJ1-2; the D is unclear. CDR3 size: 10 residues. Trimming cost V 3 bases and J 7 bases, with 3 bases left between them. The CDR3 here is CASSFGGYTF. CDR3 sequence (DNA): TGTGCCAGCAGTTTCGGTGGCTACACCTTC.

CDR3 protein: CASSPSGGPNSPLHF. The CDR3 DNA is TGCGCCAGCAGCCCCTCGGGGGGACCTAATTCACCCCTCCACTTT. This chain links TRBV4-1 with TRBJ1-6; D perhaps matches TRBD1 (5 bases). Per the germline V gene, CDR1 is MGHRA and CDR2 is YSYEKL. This CDR3 contains 15 residues. Trimming stripped 4 bases from V and 6 bases from J, with 13 bases between.

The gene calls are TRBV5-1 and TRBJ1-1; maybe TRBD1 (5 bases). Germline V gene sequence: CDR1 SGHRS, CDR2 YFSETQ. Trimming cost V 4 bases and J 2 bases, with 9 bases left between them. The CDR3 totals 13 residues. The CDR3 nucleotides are TGCGCCAGCAGCGTGACAGATAACACTGAAGCTTTCTTT. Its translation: CASSVTDNTEAFF. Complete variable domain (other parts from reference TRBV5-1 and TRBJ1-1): KAGVTQTPRYLIKTRGQQVTLSCSPISGHRSVSWYQQTPGQGLQFLFEYFSETQRNKGNFPGRFSGRQFSNSRSEMNVSTLELGDSALYLCASSVTDNTEAFFGQGTRLTVV.

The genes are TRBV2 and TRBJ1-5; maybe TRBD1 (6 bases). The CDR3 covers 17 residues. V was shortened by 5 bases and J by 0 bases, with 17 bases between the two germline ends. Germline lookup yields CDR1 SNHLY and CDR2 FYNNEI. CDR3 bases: TGTGCCAGCAGTTCCCGACAGGTTTTTAATAGCAATCAGCCCCAGCATTTT. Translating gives CASSSRQVFNSNQPQHF. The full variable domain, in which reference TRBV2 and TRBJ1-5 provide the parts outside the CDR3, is EPEVTQTPSHQVTQMGQEVILRCVPISNHLYFYWYRQILGQKVEFLVSFYNNEISEKSEIFDDQFSVERPDGSNFTLKIRSTKLEDSAMYFCASSSRQVFNSNQPQHFGDGTRLSIL.

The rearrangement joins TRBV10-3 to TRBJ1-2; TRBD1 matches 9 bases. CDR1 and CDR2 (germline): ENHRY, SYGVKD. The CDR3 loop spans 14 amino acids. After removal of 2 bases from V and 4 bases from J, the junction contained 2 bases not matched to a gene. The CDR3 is CAISEGQGTYGYTF. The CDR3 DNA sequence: TGTGCCATCAGTGAGGGACAGGGGACCTATGGCTACACCTTC.

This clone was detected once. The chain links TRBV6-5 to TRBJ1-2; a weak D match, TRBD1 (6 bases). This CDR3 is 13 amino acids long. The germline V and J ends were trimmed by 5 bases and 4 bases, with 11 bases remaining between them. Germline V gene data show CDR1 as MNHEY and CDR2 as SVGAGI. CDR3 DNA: TGTGCCAGCAGTCCGACAGGTCGCTATGGCTACACCTTC. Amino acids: CASSPTGRYGYTF.

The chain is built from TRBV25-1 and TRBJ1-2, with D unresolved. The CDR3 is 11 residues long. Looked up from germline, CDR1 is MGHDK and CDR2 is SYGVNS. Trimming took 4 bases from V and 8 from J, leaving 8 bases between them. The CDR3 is CASSAVWGYTF. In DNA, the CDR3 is TGTGCCAGCAGTGCAGTCTGGGGCTACACCTTC.

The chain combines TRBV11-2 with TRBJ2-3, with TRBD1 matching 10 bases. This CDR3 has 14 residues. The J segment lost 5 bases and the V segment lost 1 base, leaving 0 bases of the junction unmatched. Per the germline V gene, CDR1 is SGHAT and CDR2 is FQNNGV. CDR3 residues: CASSLGTGGDTQYF. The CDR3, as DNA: TGTGCCAGCAGCTTAGGGACAGGGGGAGATACGCAGTATTTT.

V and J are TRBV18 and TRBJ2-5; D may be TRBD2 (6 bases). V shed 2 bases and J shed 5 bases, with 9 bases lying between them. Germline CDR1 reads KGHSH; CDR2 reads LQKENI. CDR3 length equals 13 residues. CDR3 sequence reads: CASSPSGLETQYF. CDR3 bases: TGTGCCAGCTCACCAAGCGGGTTGGAGACCCAGTACTTC.

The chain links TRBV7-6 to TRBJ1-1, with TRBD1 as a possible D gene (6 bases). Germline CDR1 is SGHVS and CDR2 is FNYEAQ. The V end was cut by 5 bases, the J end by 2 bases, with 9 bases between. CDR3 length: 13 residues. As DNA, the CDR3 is TGTGCCAGCAGCAGGGACATCAACACTGAAGCTTTCTTT. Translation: CASSRDINTEAFF.

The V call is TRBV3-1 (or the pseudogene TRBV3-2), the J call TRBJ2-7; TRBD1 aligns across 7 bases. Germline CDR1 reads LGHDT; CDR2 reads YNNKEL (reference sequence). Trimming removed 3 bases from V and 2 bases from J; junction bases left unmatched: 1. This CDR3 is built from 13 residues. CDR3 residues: CASSHTGAYEQYF. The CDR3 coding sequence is TGTGCCAGCAGCCACACAGGGGCCTACGAGCAGTACTTC.

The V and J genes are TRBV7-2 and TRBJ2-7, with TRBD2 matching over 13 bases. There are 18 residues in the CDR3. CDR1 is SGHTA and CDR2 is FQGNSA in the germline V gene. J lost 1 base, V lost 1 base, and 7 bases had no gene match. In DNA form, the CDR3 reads TGTGCCAGCAGCTTAGGGCAGGGACTAGCGGGGACTTCCTACGAGCAGTACTTC. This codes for CASSLGQGLAGTSYEQYF. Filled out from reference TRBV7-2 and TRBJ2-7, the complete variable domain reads GAGVSQSPSNKVTEKGKDVELRCDPISGHTALYWYRQSLGQGLEFLIYFQGNSAPDKSGLPSDRFSAERTGGSVSTLTIQRTQQEDSAVYLCASSLGQGLAGTSYEQYFGPGTRLTVT.

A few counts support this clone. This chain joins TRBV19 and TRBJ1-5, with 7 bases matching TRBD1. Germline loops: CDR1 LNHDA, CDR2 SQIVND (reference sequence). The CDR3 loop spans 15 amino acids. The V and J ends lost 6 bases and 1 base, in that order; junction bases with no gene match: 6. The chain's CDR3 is CASRPNRGSNQPQHF. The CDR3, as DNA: TGTGCCAGTAGACCCAACAGGGGCAGCAATCAGCCCCAGCATTTT.

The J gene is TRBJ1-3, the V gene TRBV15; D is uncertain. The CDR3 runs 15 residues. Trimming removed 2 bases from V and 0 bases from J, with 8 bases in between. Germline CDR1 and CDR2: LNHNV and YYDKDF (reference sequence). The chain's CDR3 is CATSRSSISGNTIYF. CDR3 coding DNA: TGTGCCACCAGCAGATCTTCTATCTCTGGAAACACCATATATTTT.

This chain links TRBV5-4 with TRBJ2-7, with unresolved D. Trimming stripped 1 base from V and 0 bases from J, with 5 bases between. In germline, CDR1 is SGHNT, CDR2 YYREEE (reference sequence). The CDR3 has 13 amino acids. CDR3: CASSLMASYEQYF. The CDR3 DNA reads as TGTGCCAGCAGCTTGATGGCCTCCTACGAGCAGTACTTC.

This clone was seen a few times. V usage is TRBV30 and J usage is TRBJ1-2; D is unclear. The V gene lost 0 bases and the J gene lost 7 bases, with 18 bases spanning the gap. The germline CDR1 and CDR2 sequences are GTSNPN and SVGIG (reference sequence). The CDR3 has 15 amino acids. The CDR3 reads CAWSVGVTANTGYTF. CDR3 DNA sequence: TGTGCCTGGAGTGTTGGCGTCACAGCAAACACTGGCTACACCTTC.

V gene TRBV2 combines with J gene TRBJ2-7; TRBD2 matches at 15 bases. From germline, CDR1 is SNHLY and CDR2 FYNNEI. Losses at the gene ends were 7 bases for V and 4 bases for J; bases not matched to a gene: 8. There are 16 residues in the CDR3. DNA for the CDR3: TGTGCCAGCATAAGGGGGGGACTAGCGGGAGGATACGAGCAGTACTTC. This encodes CASIRGGLAGGYEQYF.

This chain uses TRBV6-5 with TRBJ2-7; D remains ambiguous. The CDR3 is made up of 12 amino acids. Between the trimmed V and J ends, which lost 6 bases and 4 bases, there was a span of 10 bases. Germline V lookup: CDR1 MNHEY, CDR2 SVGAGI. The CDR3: CASRKNVYEQYF. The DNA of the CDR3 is TGTGCCAGCAGGAAAAACGTTTACGAGCAGTACTTC.

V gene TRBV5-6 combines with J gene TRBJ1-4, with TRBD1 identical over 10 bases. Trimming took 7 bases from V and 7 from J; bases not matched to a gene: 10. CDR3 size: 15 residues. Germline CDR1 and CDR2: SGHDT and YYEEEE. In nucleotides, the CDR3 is TGTGCCAGCGAAATGACGGGACAGGGGAGTGAAAAACTGTTTTTT. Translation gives CASEMTGQGSEKLFF.

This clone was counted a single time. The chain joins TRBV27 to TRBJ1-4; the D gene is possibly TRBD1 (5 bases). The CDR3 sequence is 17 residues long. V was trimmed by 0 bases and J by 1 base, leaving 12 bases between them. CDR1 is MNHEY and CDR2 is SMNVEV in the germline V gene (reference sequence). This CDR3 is CASSLSPGRRTNEKLFF. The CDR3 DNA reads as TGTGCCAGCAGTTTATCTCCAGGGAGGAGAACTAATGAAAAACTGTTTTTT. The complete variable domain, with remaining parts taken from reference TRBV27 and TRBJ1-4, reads EAQVTQNPRYLITVTGKKLTVTCSQNMNHEYMSWYRQDPGLGLRQIYYSMNVEVTDKGDVPEGYKVSRKEKRNFPLILESPSPNQTSLYFCASSLSPGRRTNEKLFFGSGTQLSVL.

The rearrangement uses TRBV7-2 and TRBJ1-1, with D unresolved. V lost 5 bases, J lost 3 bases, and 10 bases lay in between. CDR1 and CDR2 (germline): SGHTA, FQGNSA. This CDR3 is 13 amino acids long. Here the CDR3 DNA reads TGTGCCAGCAGCCTTACGACGGACACTGAAGCTTTCTTT. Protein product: CASSLTTDTEAFF.

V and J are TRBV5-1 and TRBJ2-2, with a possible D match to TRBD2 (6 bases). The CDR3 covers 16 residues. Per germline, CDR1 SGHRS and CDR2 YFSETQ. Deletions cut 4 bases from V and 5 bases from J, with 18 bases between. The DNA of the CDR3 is TGCGCCAGCAGCCGGGGGACTCAGGGAGGTACCGGGGAGCTGTTTTTT. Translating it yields CASSRGTQGGTGELFF.